A selection of T cell receptor beta chains follows, all from one sample in a study of vaccination and CD4 T cells after COVID-19. TCRdb analysed the PCR reads with MiXCR anew, one entry per CDR3 protein. The sample gives approximately 25,000 distinct CDR3 sequences, about 60% of which show up once; 7.8% is in the top ten. No antigen has been assigned to these receptors. The specimen sequenced was CD4+ T cells from blood, cultured in vitro. The receptors stem from a human donor who had recovered from COVID-19. Both conserved end residues are trimmed from each CDR3. The order of the fields is V gene, J gene, D gene, CDR3 protein. A D gene is named only where the DNA matches it firmly.

v_gene: TRBV2; j_gene: TRBJ1-5; d_gene: -; CDR3aa: ASRSGGQGNQPQH
v_gene: TRBV6-1; j_gene: TRBJ2-7; d_gene: -; CDR3aa: ASSTRDSSYEQY
v_gene: TRBV10-3; j_gene: TRBJ1-5; d_gene: TRBD1; CDR3aa: AIKAGAGGQPQH
v_gene: TRBV19; j_gene: TRBJ2-7; d_gene: -; CDR3aa: ASRGTLIYEQY
v_gene: TRBV15; j_gene: TRBJ2-2; d_gene: -; CDR3aa: ATSRGRGRGTGELF
v_gene: TRBV20-1; j_gene: TRBJ2-3; d_gene: TRBD1; CDR3aa: SAREGFGTGLDTQY
v_gene: TRBV6-5; j_gene: TRBJ1-5; d_gene: -; CDR3aa: ASSYGRESKPQH
v_gene: TRBV6-1; j_gene: TRBJ1-2; d_gene: -; CDR3aa: ASSGYGYGYT
v_gene: TRBV6-2/TRBV6-3; j_gene: TRBJ1-6; d_gene: -; CDR3aa: ASSYSIGVRNSPLH
v_gene: TRBV20-1; j_gene: TRBJ1-1; d_gene: -; CDR3aa: SARDYTGMGEAF
v_gene: TRBV27; j_gene: TRBJ1-5; d_gene: TRBD1; CDR3aa: ASSFTGAFNQPQH
v_gene: TRBV18; j_gene: TRBJ2-5; d_gene: TRBD2; CDR3aa: ASSPLLLAGHQETQY
v_gene: TRBV4-1; j_gene: TRBJ1-6; d_gene: -; CDR3aa: ASSPLVVNSPLH
v_gene: TRBV20-1; j_gene: TRBJ1-1; d_gene: TRBD1; CDR3aa: SARRTGNTEAF
v_gene: TRBV29-1; j_gene: TRBJ1-2; d_gene: -; CDR3aa: SVDGQGFGYT
v_gene: TRBV7-2; j_gene: TRBJ2-1; d_gene: -; CDR3aa: ASSLFGSHNEQF
v_gene: TRBV28; j_gene: TRBJ1-5; d_gene: -; CDR3aa: ASSLRGGRYQPQH
v_gene: TRBV19; j_gene: TRBJ2-2; d_gene: -; CDR3aa: ASNYGGPNTGELF
v_gene: TRBV20-1; j_gene: TRBJ1-1; d_gene: -; CDR3aa: SAYRGAMNTEAF
v_gene: TRBV19; j_gene: TRBJ1-5; d_gene: -; CDR3aa: ASSSRTVTYQPQH
v_gene: TRBV6-5; j_gene: TRBJ1-5; d_gene: -; CDR3aa: ASSYSGQLNQPQH
v_gene: TRBV28; j_gene: TRBJ2-2; d_gene: -; CDR3aa: ASLRQLTGWVLF
v_gene: TRBV19; j_gene: TRBJ2-2; d_gene: TRBD2; CDR3aa: ASGTSGRSGTGELF
v_gene: TRBV10-1; j_gene: TRBJ1-2; d_gene: -; CDR3aa: ASSEPNGGQGRAPYGYT
v_gene: TRBV11-2; j_gene: TRBJ1-5; d_gene: TRBD1; CDR3aa: ASSLGTGHNQPQH